These T cell receptor beta chains were read from a single sample in a study of beta chain features in type 1 diabetes. Assay: immunoSEQ multiplex PCR; the TCRdb copy retains only in-frame clones and omits some. This table has a few hundred thousand clones, over 9% appearing once. Sequencing was carried out using central memory CD4+ T cells from blood. Source of these receptors: a man aged 30-40 years with type 1 diabetes. The CDR3 runs from the conserved cysteine through the conserved F or W. Fields, in order: D gene, clone size, V gene, J gene, CDR3 protein, CDR3 DNA. D genes are given only for firm matches. Clone sizes are given selectively: once, few, many, or a class where the clone is expanded.

d_call: -
clone_size: few
v_call: TRBV5-4
j_call: TRBJ2-7
cdr3_aa: CASSLDLMPSSYEQYF
cdr3_nt: TGTGCCAGCAGCTTGGATCTGATGCCTAGTAGTTATGAGCAGTACTTC

d_call: TRBD1
clone_size: many
v_call: TRBV7-9
j_call: TRBJ1-2
cdr3_aa: CASSSADREAYYGYTF
cdr3_nt: TGTGCCAGCAGCTCCGCCGACAGGGAAGCGTACTATGGCTACACCTTC

d_call: TRBD1
clone_size: few
v_call: TRBV19
j_call: TRBJ2-6
cdr3_aa: CASSSRGQVLNSGANVLTF
cdr3_nt: TGTGCCAGTAGTTCGAGGGGACAGGTTCTAAATTCTGGGGCCAACGTCCTGACTTTC

d_call: TRBD1
clone_size: few
v_call: TRBV28
j_call: TRBJ2-1
cdr3_aa: CASSSSTGSRNNERQFF
cdr3_nt: TGTGCCAGCAGTTCCTCGACAGGGAGTCGAAACAATGAGCGGCAGTTCTTC

d_call: -
clone_size: few
v_call: TRBV7-2
j_call: TRBJ1-5
cdr3_aa: CASSSQVYQPQHF
cdr3_nt: TGTGCCAGCAGTTCACAGGTTTATCAGCCCCAGCATTTT

d_call: -
clone_size: few
v_call: TRBV29-1
j_call: TRBJ1-4
cdr3_aa: CSVAHTNEKLFF
cdr3_nt: TGCAGCGTTGCCCATACTAATGAAAAACTGTTTTTT

d_call: -
clone_size: -
v_call: TRBV11-2
j_call: TRBJ2-3
cdr3_aa: CATRSQYF
cdr3_nt: TGTGCCACCCGATCGCAGTATTTT

d_call: -
clone_size: few
v_call: TRBV5-1
j_call: TRBJ2-2
cdr3_aa: CASSLSIGRGTGELFF
cdr3_nt: TGCGCCAGCAGCTTGAGTATAGGGAGAGGCACCGGGGAGCTGTTTTTT

d_call: -
clone_size: many
v_call: TRBV7-3
j_call: TRBJ1-1
cdr3_aa: CASSLSAGNTEAFF
cdr3_nt: TGTGCCAGCAGCTTAAGCGCCGGAAACACTGAAGCTTTCTTT

d_call: -
clone_size: few
v_call: TRBV19
j_call: TRBJ2-3
cdr3_aa: CASSIIERQSQYF
cdr3_nt: TGTGCCAGTAGTATCATCGAGCGGCAATCGCAGTATTTT

d_call: TRBD1
clone_size: few
v_call: TRBV28
j_call: TRBJ1-3
cdr3_aa: CASSPGQPNTIYF
cdr3_nt: TGTGCCAGCAGTCCGGGACAGCCAAACACCATATATTTT

d_call: TRBD1
clone_size: few
v_call: TRBV19
j_call: TRBJ2-1
cdr3_aa: CASSIGTGGVEQFF
cdr3_nt: TGTGCCAGTAGTATCGGGACAGGGGGCGTTGAGCAGTTCTTC

d_call: TRBD1
clone_size: -
v_call: TRBV4-1
j_call: TRBJ1-1
cdr3_aa: CASSQADRGNTEAFF
cdr3_nt: TGCGCCAGCAGCCAAGCTGACAGGGGTAACACTGAAGCTTTCTTT

d_call: -
clone_size: -
v_call: TRBV5-1
j_call: TRBJ1-5
cdr3_aa: CASSLGTVNQPQHF
cdr3_nt: TGCGCCAGCAGCTTGGGGACAGTCAATCAGCCCCAGCATTTT

d_call: -
clone_size: -
v_call: TRBV14
j_call: TRBJ1-2
cdr3_aa: CASSRHRLQGANYGYTF
cdr3_nt: TGTGCCAGCAGCCGTCACCGATTACAGGGAGCTAACTATGGCTACACCTTC

d_call: -
clone_size: few
v_call: TRBV14
j_call: TRBJ2-7
cdr3_aa: CASSRGGSSYEQYF
cdr3_nt: TGTGCCAGCAGCCGAGGAGGGAGCTCCTACGAGCAGTACTTC